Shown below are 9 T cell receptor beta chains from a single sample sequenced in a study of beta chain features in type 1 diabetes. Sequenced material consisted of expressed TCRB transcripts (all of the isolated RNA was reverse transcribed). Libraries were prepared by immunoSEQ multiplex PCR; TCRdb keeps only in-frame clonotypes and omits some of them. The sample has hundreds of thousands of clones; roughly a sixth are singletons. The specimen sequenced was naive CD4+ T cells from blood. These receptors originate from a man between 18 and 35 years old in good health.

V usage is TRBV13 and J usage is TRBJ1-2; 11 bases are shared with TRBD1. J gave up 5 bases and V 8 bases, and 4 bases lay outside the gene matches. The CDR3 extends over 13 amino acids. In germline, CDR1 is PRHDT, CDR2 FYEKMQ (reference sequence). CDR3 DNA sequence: TGTGCCAGCGTGGGACAGGGGGTATATGGCTACACCTTC. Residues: CASVGQGVYGYTF.

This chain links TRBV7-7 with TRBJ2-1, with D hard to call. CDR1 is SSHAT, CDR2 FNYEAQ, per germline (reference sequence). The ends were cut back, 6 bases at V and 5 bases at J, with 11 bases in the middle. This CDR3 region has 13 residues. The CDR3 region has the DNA TGTGCCAGCAGTACCTCACACGACAATGAGCAGTTCTTC. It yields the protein CASSTSHDNEQFF.

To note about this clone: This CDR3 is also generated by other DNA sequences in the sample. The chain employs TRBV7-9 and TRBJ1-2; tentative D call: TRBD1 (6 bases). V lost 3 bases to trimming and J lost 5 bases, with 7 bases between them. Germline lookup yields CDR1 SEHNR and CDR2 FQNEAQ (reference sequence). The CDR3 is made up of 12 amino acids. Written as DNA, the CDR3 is TGTGCCAGCAGCTTGGACAGTTATGGCTACACCTTC. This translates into CASSLDSYGYTF.

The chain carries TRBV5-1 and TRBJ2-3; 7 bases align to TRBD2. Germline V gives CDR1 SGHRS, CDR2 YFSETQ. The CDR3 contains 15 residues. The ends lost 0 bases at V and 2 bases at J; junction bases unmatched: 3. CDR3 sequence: CASSLVGTTTDTQYF. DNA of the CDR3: TGCGCCAGCAGCTTGGTGGGGACTACCACAGATACGCAGTATTTT.

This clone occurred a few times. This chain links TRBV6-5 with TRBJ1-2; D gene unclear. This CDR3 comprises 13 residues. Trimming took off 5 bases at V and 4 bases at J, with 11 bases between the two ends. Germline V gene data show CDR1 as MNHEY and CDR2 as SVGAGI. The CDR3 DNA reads TGTGCCAGCAGTCGTTCCGCCTCCTATGGCTACACCTTC. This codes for CASSRSASYGYTF.

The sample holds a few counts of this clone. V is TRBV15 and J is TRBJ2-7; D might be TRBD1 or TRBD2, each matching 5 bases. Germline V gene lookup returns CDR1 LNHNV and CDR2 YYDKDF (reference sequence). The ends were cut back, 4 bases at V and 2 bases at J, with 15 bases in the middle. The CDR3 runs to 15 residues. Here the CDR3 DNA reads TGTGCCACCAGCAAAATAAGTGGGGGAACCTACGAGCAGTACTTC. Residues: CATSKISGGTYEQYF.

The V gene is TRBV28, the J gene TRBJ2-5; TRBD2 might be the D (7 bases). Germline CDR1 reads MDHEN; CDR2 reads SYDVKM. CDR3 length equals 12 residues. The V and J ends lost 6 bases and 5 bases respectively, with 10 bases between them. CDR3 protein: CASRAGAETQYF. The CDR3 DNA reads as TGTGCCAGCAGGGCGGGGGCTGAGACCCAGTACTTC.

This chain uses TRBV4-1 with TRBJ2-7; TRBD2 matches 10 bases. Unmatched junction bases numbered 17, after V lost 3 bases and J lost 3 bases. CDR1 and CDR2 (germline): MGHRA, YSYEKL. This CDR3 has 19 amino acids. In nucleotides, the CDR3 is TGCGCCAGCAGCCACTTGACAGGATCGATCGAGCGGGAGGGCTACGAGCAGTACTTC. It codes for CASSHLTGSIEREGYEQYF.

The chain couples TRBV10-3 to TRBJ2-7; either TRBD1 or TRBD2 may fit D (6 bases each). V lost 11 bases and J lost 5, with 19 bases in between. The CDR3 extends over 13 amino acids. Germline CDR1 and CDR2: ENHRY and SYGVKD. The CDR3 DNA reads TGTGCCTTCCGGACTCAGGGGAGGAACGAGCAGTACTTC. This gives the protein CAFRTQGRNEQYF.